The 28 T cell receptor beta chains presented below share a single source sample, sequenced in a study of T cells in Graves' hyperthyroidism and ophthalmopathy. RNA transcripts served as the template for amplifying TCR beta CDR3 regions. Primed by the HTBI set, a first-round RT-PCR was run on the TCR CDR3. TCRdb recomputed calls from the multiplex PCR reads with MiXCR, one row per CDR3 protein. The sample records approximately 560,000 distinct CDR3 sequences, around 46% being singletons. Sequencing was performed on peripheral blood or thyroid tissue (not recorded which). These receptors came from a woman aged 18-29 years with Graves' hyperthyroidism.

This clonotype was counted many times. The rearrangement uses TRBV5-1 and TRBJ2-6; a possible D gene is TRBD2 (5 bases). CDR3 size: 15 residues. Germline values: CDR1 SGHRS, CDR2 YFSETQ. Trimming removed 0 bases at V and 2 bases at J, with 6 bases between. CDR3 sequence: CASSLEAAGANVLTF. The CDR3 DNA reads TGCGCCAGCAGCTTGGAAGCGGCTGGGGCCAACGTCCTGACTTTC.

The chain carries TRBV2 and TRBJ1-1; 7 positions match TRBD1. The CDR3 runs to 14 residues. Germline values: CDR1 SNHLY, CDR2 FYNNEI. J lost 4 bases, V lost 7 bases, and 9 bases had no gene match. CDR3 sequence reads: CASNVEGAPTEAFF. The CDR3 bases are TGTGCCAGCAACGTAGAGGGGGCGCCCACTGAAGCTTTCTTT.

The V call is TRBV9, the J call TRBJ1-3; D gene ambiguous. CDR3 length equals 13 residues. Per germline, CDR1 SGDLS and CDR2 YYNGEE. V shed 3 bases and J shed 3 bases, with 7 bases lying between them. CDR3 in amino acids: CASSGPSGNTIYF. The CDR3 region has the DNA TGTGCCAGCAGCGGACCGAGTGGAAACACCATATATTTT.

There are many counts of this clonotype. The genes are TRBV5-1 and TRBJ1-2, with 8 bases fitting TRBD1. After removal of 0 bases from V and 7 bases from J, the junction contained 8 bases not matched to a gene. CDR3 length: 15 residues. Germline CDR1 is SGHRS and CDR2 is YFSETQ. The CDR3 sequence is CASSLEGQASSGYTF. In nucleotides, the CDR3 is TGCGCCAGCAGCTTGGAGGGACAGGCTAGCAGTGGCTACACCTTC. The full variable domain, with the rest looked up from reference TRBV5-1 and TRBJ1-2, is KAGVTQTPRYLIKTRGQQVTLSCSPISGHRSVSWYQQTPGQGLQFLFEYFSETQRNKGNFPGRFSGRQFSNSRSEMNVSTLELGDSALYLCASSLEGQASSGYTFGSGTRLTVV.

The chain employs TRBV12-3 or TRBV12-4 and TRBJ1-4; maybe TRBD1 (6 bases). Trimming took 7 bases from V and 11 from J, leaving 23 bases between them. The CDR3 covers 15 residues. As DNA, the CDR3 is TGTGCCAGCACCCCTACGACAGGACGTACGGGGAAACTGTTTTTT. The encoded protein is CASTPTTGRTGKLFF.

The chain links TRBV7-4 to TRBJ1-6, with D possibly TRBD1 on 5 matching bases. This CDR3 is 16 amino acids long. Trimming removed 2 bases at V and 8 bases at J, with 16 bases between. Germline CDR1 SGHVT, CDR2 SQSDAQ. The CDR3, as DNA: TGTGCCAGCAGCTTACAGCAGGGCCTTGTAGATTCACCCCTCCACTTT. It encodes CASSLQQGLVDSPLHF.

The J gene is TRBJ1-6, the V gene TRBV2; D is uncertain. Deletions cut 1 base from V and 13 bases from J, with 11 bases between. This CDR3 spans 13 amino acids. From germline, CDR1 is SNHLY and CDR2 FYNNEI. The CDR3 loop reads CASSEEVGSPLHF. The CDR3, as DNA: TGTGCCAGCAGTGAAGAGGTGGGATCCCCCCTCCACTTT.

Concerning this clonotype: Given a much more abundant clone one base away, this may be a read error. The rearrangement links TRBV10-3 to TRBJ1-4; the D gene is possibly TRBD1 (6 bases). Germline assignment: CDR1 ENHRY and CDR2 SYGVKD. The CDR3 is 13 amino acids. V dropped 8 bases and J dropped 8 bases, with 15 bases sitting between them. The CDR3 DNA is TGTGCCATCCAACCACGACAGGAGGAAAAACTGTTTTTT. This encodes CAIQPRQEEKLFF.

This clonotype appeared many times. In nucleotides, the CDR3 is TGTGCCAGCAGCGCCACAGGGCTTTCACCCCTCCACTTT. Translated, it gives CASSATGLSPLHF. This chain connects TRBV11-2 to TRBJ1-6, with a weak D call TRBD1 (6 bases). The V and J ends lost 5 bases and 9 bases respectively, with 11 bases between them. CDR1 and CDR2 (germline): SGHAT, FQNNGV. The CDR3 consists of 13 residues.

A note on this clonotype: This clone may be a read error of a much larger clone one base away. The rearrangement joins TRBV15 to TRBJ1-1; TRBD1 agrees at 7 bases. The germline V gene encodes CDR1 LNHNV and CDR2 YYDKDF (reference sequence). Losses at the gene ends were 5 bases for V and 5 bases for J; bases not matched to a gene: 8. The CDR3 loop spans 14 amino acids. This CDR3 reads CATSGLRGGTEAFF. CDR3 nucleotides: TGTGCCACCAGCGGGCTCAGGGGGGGAACTGAAGCTTTCTTT.

The chain uses TRBV6-2 or TRBV6-3 and TRBJ1-1; 8 positions match TRBD1. In germline, CDR1 is MNHEY, CDR2 SVGEGT. The ends lost 8 bases at V and 3 bases at J; junction bases unmatched: 14. CDR3 length: 16 amino acids. The CDR3 bases are TGTGCCAGCTCATCTTTCAGGGGGCGCGGGGACACTGAAGCTTTCTTT. Translated, it gives CASSSFRGRGDTEAFF.

This chain joins TRBV29-1 and TRBJ2-7, with D tentatively TRBD1 (6 bases). The CDR3 totals 13 residues. The V gene's germline CDR1 is SQVTM and CDR2 ANQGSEA. The germline V and J ends were trimmed by 8 bases and 1 base, with 15 bases remaining between them. CDR3 DNA sequence: TGCAGCAGTTGGACAGTCGTGTCCTACGAGCAGTACTTC. It is translated as CSSWTVVSYEQYF.

In this sample, this clonotype turned up many times. The chain recombines TRBV7-9 with TRBJ1-1; D gene ambiguous. The CDR3 has 15 residues. CDR1 is SEHNR and CDR2 is FQNEAQ in the germline V gene (reference sequence). Trimming took off 1 base at V and 5 bases at J, with 14 bases between the two ends. The CDR3 sequence is CASSLDAFGGTEAFF. CDR3 coding DNA: TGTGCCAGCAGCTTAGACGCCTTTGGTGGAACTGAAGCTTTCTTT.

This clonotype was detected a few times. The junction and the germline gene differ at one end; a read error may be behind it. The V gene is TRBV10-3, the J gene TRBJ2-7, with 9 bases aligning to TRBD1. From germline, CDR1 is ENHRY and CDR2 SYGVKD. CDR3 size: 14 residues. The chain's CDR3 is CASSESGTGLEQYF. CDR3 nucleotide sequence: TGTGCCAGCAGTGAGTCGGGGACAGGGCTCGAGCAGTACTTC.

In its sample, this clonotype was seen once. Just one base apart from a much larger clone, this may be a read error. Lacking the conserved final phenylalanine or tryptophan, this CDR3 likely reflects a read error. V gene TRBV2 combines with J gene TRBJ2-7; TRBD2 aligns across 10 bases. Germline loops: CDR1 SNHLY, CDR2 FYNNEI. The CDR3 is 14 amino acids. With V trimmed by 8 bases and J by 2 bases, 6 bases remained unmatched. The CDR3 DNA is TGTGCCAGCCTTCACGGGACTAGCGCCTACGAGCAGTACCTC. This sequence encodes CASLHGTSAYEQYL.

This clonotype was counted ten times or more. The chain carries TRBV7-2 and TRBJ2-5, with 8 bases matching TRBD1. Germline assignment: CDR1 SGHTA and CDR2 FQGNSA. V gave up 5 bases and J gave up 9 bases; unmatched junction bases: 8. The CDR3 is 13 amino acids. The CDR3 bases are TGTGCCAGCAGCCAGGGACAGGCCCTGGCCCAGTACTTC. Amino acid sequence: CASSQGQALAQYF.

This clonotype was observed once. The chain joins TRBV20-1 to TRBJ2-2; a weak D match, TRBD1 (6 bases). The V gene lost 7 bases and the J gene lost 4 bases, with 16 bases spanning the gap. The V gene's germline CDR1 is DFQATT and CDR2 SNEGSKA (reference sequence). The CDR3 has 14 residues. CDR3 protein: CSVRFGTPTGELFF. In DNA, the CDR3 is TGCAGTGTACGTTTCGGGACACCCACCGGGGAGCTGTTTTTT.

The CDR3 reads CSVEIRLAGGGETQYF. CDR3 nucleotides: TGCAGCGTTGAAATCCGACTAGCGGGAGGGGGAGAGACCCAGTACTTC. V gene TRBV29-1 combines with J gene TRBJ2-5, with 14 bases identical to TRBD2. The CDR3 runs 16 residues. Per the germline V gene, CDR1 is SQVTM and CDR2 is ANQGSEA. V shed 2 bases and J 4 bases; nucleotides not matched to a gene: 6.

The chain combines TRBV7-3 with TRBJ2-2; tentative D call: TRBD2 (5 bases). The CDR3 spans 15 residues. The germline V gene has CDR1 SGHTA and CDR2 FQGTGA. Trimming shortened V by 5 bases and J by 7 bases, and 17 bases separated the two germline ends. The CDR3 DNA is TGTGCCAGCAGCCTTGGACTGACTGTTGGCGGGGAGCTGTTTTTT. Its translation: CASSLGLTVGGELFF.

The chain couples TRBV2 to TRBJ2-3; D unclear. Germline CDR1 SNHLY, CDR2 FYNNEI. CDR3 length: 15 residues. Trimming cost V 8 bases and J 3 bases, with 18 bases left between them. In nucleotides, the CDR3 is TGTGCCAGCCCTGGGCCCGGTGCGATGACAGATACGCAGTATTTT. Its translation is CASPGPGAMTDTQYF. The full variable domain, completed using reference TRBV2 and TRBJ2-3, is EPEVTQTPSHQVTQMGQEVILRCVPISNHLYFYWYRQILGQKVEFLVSFYNNEISEKSEIFDDQFSVERPDGSNFTLKIRSTKLEDSAMYFCASPGPGAMTDTQYFGPGTRLTVL.

With regard to this clonotype: The junction departs from germline at one end; a sequencing error may be responsible. The chain recombines TRBV10-3 with TRBJ2-7; 9 bases align to TRBD2. This CDR3 has 16 amino acids. Germline CDR1 ENHRY, CDR2 SYGVKD. The CDR3 bases are TGTGCCAGCAGTTACTCGGCGGGAGGGCCCTCGGGCGAGCAGTACTTC. Protein product: CASSYSAGGPSGEQYF.

The rearrangement uses TRBV7-2 and TRBJ2-5; 16 nucleotides match TRBD2. There are 16 residues in the CDR3. Losses at the gene ends were 4 bases for V and 6 bases for J; bases not matched to a gene: 5. Germline CDR1 SGHTA, CDR2 FQGNSA. The CDR3, as DNA: TGTGCCAGCAGCTCGGGACTAGCGGGAGGGAAGAAGACCCAGTACTTC. Translating it yields CASSSGLAGGKKTQYF.

The chain joins TRBV20-1 to TRBJ2-2; TRBD1 matches at 8 bases. This CDR3 contains 13 residues. Germline V gene lookup returns CDR1 DFQATT and CDR2 SNEGSKA (reference sequence). V shed 7 bases, J shed 1 base, and the junction held 2 bases outside the gene matches. The CDR3 here is CSVGTGNTGELFF. In nucleotides, the CDR3 is TGCAGTGTCGGGACAGGGAACACCGGGGAGCTGTTTTTT.

Remarks on this clonotype: As the CDR3 is not closed by the conserved phenylalanine or tryptophan, this likely results from a read error. V and J are TRBV7-2 and TRBJ2-7; D possibly uses TRBD1 or TRBD2 (5 bases each). Trimming shortened V by 1 base and J by 3 bases, and 10 bases separated the two germline ends. CDR1 is SGHTA, CDR2 FQGNSA, per germline. The CDR3 is 14 residues long. CDR3 residues: CASSLGGTGYEQYM. In DNA form, the CDR3 reads TGTGCCAGCAGCTTAGGAGGGACGGGCTACGAGCAGTACATG.

This clonotype was seen a few times. V and J are TRBV2 and TRBJ2-7; 12 nucleotides match TRBD1. The trim removed 6 bases at V and 5 bases at J, leaving 8 bases unmatched. CDR3 length: 15 residues. Germline values: CDR1 SNHLY, CDR2 FYNNEI. This CDR3 reads CASSPPGQGAHEQYF. In DNA form, the CDR3 reads TGTGCCAGCAGCCCCCCGGGACAGGGGGCGCACGAGCAGTACTTC.

The chain's CDR3 is CGDRLTGRQAFF. As DNA, the CDR3 is TGCGGCGATCGCCTGACTGGGCGTCAAGCTTTCTTT. The rearrangement joins TRBV29-1 to TRBJ1-1; D call uncertain. This CDR3 is built from 12 residues. Germline CDR1 and CDR2: SQVTM and ANQGSEA.

There are many counts of this clonotype. The rearrangement links TRBV7-9 to TRBJ1-3; D perhaps matches TRBD1 (5 bases). This CDR3 spans 14 amino acids. Deletions cut 5 bases from V and 4 bases from J, with 12 bases between. Looked up from germline, CDR1 is SEHNR and CDR2 is FQNEAQ (reference sequence). CDR3 amino acids: CASSQTEWGNTIYF. The CDR3 DNA sequence: TGTGCCAGCAGCCAGACAGAATGGGGAAACACCATATATTTT.

This clonotype was seen many times. The chain combines TRBV14 with TRBJ1-2; TRBD1 aligns across 10 bases. This CDR3 contains 15 residues. V lost 5 bases to trimming and J lost 2 bases; unmatched junction nucleotides: 5. CDR1 and CDR2 from the germline V gene are SGHDN and FVKESK. In DNA form, the CDR3 reads TGTGCCAGCAGCGCTCCGGGACAGGGGAACTATGGCTACACCTTC. Residues: CASSAPGQGNYGYTF. The whole variable domain, remainder taken from reference TRBV14 and TRBJ1-2, is EAGVTQFPSHSVIEKGQTVTLRCDPISGHDNLYWYRRVMGKEIKFLLHFVKESKQDESGMPNNRFLAERTGGTYSTLKVQPAELEDSGVYFCASSAPGQGNYGYTFGSGTRLTVV.